These 27 T cell receptor beta chains share one sample of origin, sequenced in a study of tissue T cells after allogeneic stem cell transplantation. Time point given: mouse harvest day 14 after allogeneic transplant. The graft held 10^6 splenic CD5+ T cells and 10^7 T-cell-depleted bone marrow cells. The table came from immunoSEQ multiplex PCR; TCRdb's copy has only in-frame clones and leaves some out. This sample has about 2,800 clones, with 45% to 60% found just once. Sample: lymph node tissue. All receptors come from a female BALB/c mouse given C57BL/6 T cells with graft-versus-host disease after an allogeneic hematopoietic cell transplant.

Note on this clone: Mouse germline and gene names are used. The missing CDR3 end, 1 residue past where the read stops, is filled in from the germline J gene. The chain links TRBV26 to TRBJ1-5; D remains ambiguous. Germline lookup yields CDR1 KGHPV and CDR2 FQNQEV (reference sequence). The CDR3 is made up of 14 amino acids. The V gene lost 2 bases and the J gene lost 0 bases, with 5 bases spanning the gap. The CDR3 region is CASSLTANNQAPLF. CDR3 DNA (partial): TGTGCCAGCAGTCTGACAGCTAACAACCAGGCTCCGCTT.

This clone was counted between two and nine times. Gene names refer to mouse genes. The read halts 1 residue ahead of the CDR3 end, with the missing end drawn from the germline J gene. V and J are TRBV20 and TRBJ2-5; D ambiguous. This CDR3 has 10 amino acids. Per germline, CDR1 GFQATS and CDR2 STVNSAI. V dropped 1 base and J dropped 10 bases, with 6 bases sitting between them. The CDR3 bases that were read are TGTGGTGCTAGGGGCCTCGCCCAGTAC. This gives the protein CGARGLAQY. The CDR3, in full, reads CGARGLAQYF. Based on the CDR3 plus reference TRBV20 and TRBJ2-5, the full variable domain is GALVYQYPRRTICKSGTSMRMECQAVGFQATSVAWYRQSPQKTFELIALSTVNSAIKYEQNFTQEKFPISHPNLSFSSMTVLNAYLEDRGLYLCGARGLAQYFGPGTRLLVL.

On this clone: Germline and genes here are mouse. The CDR3 end is not reached by the read, which stops 1 residue before it; the germline J gene fills it in. V is TRBV26 and J is TRBJ1-2; D might be TRBD1 (6 bases). CDR3 length equals 14 residues. Trimming took off 0 bases at V and 5 bases at J, with 10 bases between the two ends. In germline, CDR1 is KGHPV, CDR2 FQNQEV (reference sequence). This CDR3 is CASSLSGGRSDYTF. The DNA read from the CDR3 is TGTGCCAGCAGTCTGTCGGGGGGCCGGTCCGACTACACC.

This clone was observed a single time. Gene names denote mouse genes. The CDR3 end is not reached by the read, which stops 1 residue before it; the germline J gene fills it in. The chain is built from TRBV23 and TRBJ1-2. Germline V gene lookup returns CDR1 KGHTA and CDR2 FQNQQP. This CDR3 has 13 residues. CDR3 sequence reads: CSSSQGANSDYTF. CDR3 DNA, as far as it was read: TGCTCCAGCAGTCAGGGGGCAAACTCCGACTACACC.

Comment on this clone: Mismatch with germline at one junction end may stem from a read error. The genes and germline here are from mouse. The read terminates 1 residue ahead of where the CDR3 ends, so the germline J gene completes it. The genes are TRBV13-1 and TRBJ1-4; TRBD1 is a possible D gene (6 bases). The CDR3 has 14 amino acids. The germline V gene has CDR1 NSHNY and CDR2 SYGAGN. Incomplete CDR3 DNA: TGTGCTAGCAGTTTACCAGGGGACAACGAAAGATTATTT. It codes for CASSLPGDNERLF. The full CDR3 reads CASSLPGDNERLFF.

This clone was counted only a few times. Mouse germline and gene names are used. The observed sequence ends 1 residue before the CDR3 terminus, with the missing tail filled in from the germline J gene. The rearrangement uses TRBV3 and TRBJ2-3; 10 nucleotides line up with TRBD1. The CDR3 totals 15 residues. Per germline, CDR1 SNHLY and CDR2 FYNGKV (reference sequence). Trimming at V came to 3 bases and at J to 3 bases, leaving 3 bases not matched to a gene. The part of the CDR3 DNA that was read is TGTGCCAGCAGCTTGGGACAGGGGTCGGCAGAAACGCTGTAT. Protein sequence: CASSLGQGSAETLY. The entire CDR3 sequence reads CASSLGQGSAETLYF.

A note on this clone: The gene names here belong to mouse. With the read ending 1 residue before the CDR3 end, the germline J gene is used to fill in that end. This chain connects TRBV31 to TRBJ2-5; 8 bases match TRBD2. Looked up from germline, CDR1 is GKSSPN and CDR2 is SITVG. V gave up 3 bases and J gave up 5 bases; unmatched junction bases: 7. This CDR3 contains 14 residues. The CDR3 reads CAWSPGGARDTQYF. The CDR3 bases that were read are TGTGCCTGGAGCCCGGGGGGGGCGCGAGACACCCAGTAC.

By frequency in the sample, this clone is large (0.1 to 1%). The gene names here belong to mouse. The CDR3 extends 1 residue past the end of the read, so its final part is completed from the germline J gene. V usage is TRBV13-1 and J usage is TRBJ2-7; no clear D gene. V was trimmed by 2 bases and J by 4 bases, leaving 7 bases between them. Germline CDR1 and CDR2: NSHNY and SYGAGN. This CDR3 has 12 residues. CDR3 bases read: TGTGCCAGCAGTGAAAGCAGGTATGAACAGTAC. It codes for CASSESRYEQY. The full-length CDR3 reads as CASSESRYEQYF.

Regarding this clone: Genes and germline come from the mouse. The read ends 1 residue early relative to the CDR3; the germline J gene fills the gap. V usage is TRBV13-1 and J usage is TRBJ2-5; no clear D. The V gene lost 1 base and the J gene lost 0 bases, with 3 bases spanning the gap. This CDR3 is 13 amino acids long. Germline CDR1 and CDR2: NSHNY and SYGAGN. This CDR3 reads CASSDYNQDTQYF. The DNA read from the CDR3 is TGTGCCAGCAGTGATTACAACCAAGACACCCAGTAC.

Comment on this clone: The listed genes are named as in mouse. The read falls 1 residue short of the CDR3 end, and the missing part is taken from the germline J gene. This chain uses TRBV16 with TRBJ2-4; 8 nucleotides align to TRBD2. The CDR3 spans 16 residues. The trim removed 6 bases at V and 0 bases at J, leaving 8 bases unmatched. Germline CDR1 is SGHSA and CDR2 is FRNQAP. The covered CDR3 bases are TGTGCAAGCAGGCCCTGGGGGGCGCTGAGTCAAAACACCTTGTAC. Translating it yields CASRPWGALSQNTLY. In full, the CDR3 is CASRPWGALSQNTLYF.

This clone was seen just once. Gene names refer to mouse genes. The read finishes 1 residue shy of the CDR3 end, and the germline J gene is used to complete it. The V and J genes are TRBV24 and TRBJ2-5, with 9 bases fitting TRBD2. The CDR3 length is 15 residues. The germline CDR1 and CDR2 sequences are KGHTA and FRNEEI. Trimming at V came to 6 bases and at J to 2 bases, leaving 6 bases not matched to a gene. CDR3 protein: CASSPTGGVQDTQYF. Partial CDR3 DNA: TGTGCCAGCAGCCCGACTGGGGGCGTCCAAGACACCCAGTAC.

As for this clone: The genes and germline here are from mouse. The observed sequence ends 1 residue before the CDR3 terminus, with the missing tail filled in from the germline J gene. V usage is TRBV12-2 and J usage is TRBJ1-4; possible D gene TRBD1, 6 bases. The CDR3 has 14 amino acids. In germline, CDR1 is SGHLS, CDR2 HYDKME. Trimming pared 5 bases from V and 4 bases from J, leaving 13 bases between. This chain's CDR3 is CASFRDINNERLFF. The CDR3 bases that were read are TGTGCCAGCTTCCGGGACATAAACAACGAAAGATTATTT.

By sample fraction, this clone is medium-sized. Gene names and germline match the mouse. The read comes to an end 1 residue before the CDR3 does, leaving the germline J gene to fill in the end. The J gene is TRBJ2-7, the V gene TRBV1, with 8 bases that match TRBD1. The CDR3 runs to 14 residues. Trimming took 3 bases from V and 4 from J; bases not matched to a gene: 5. Germline CDR1 is NSQYPW and CDR2 is LRSPGD (reference sequence). The CDR3 sequence: CTCSASGTGYEQYF. CDR3 DNA, as far as it was read: TGCACCTGCAGTGCCTCCGGGACAGGTTATGAACAGTAC.

A word on this clone: Gene names refer to mouse genes. The read falls 1 residue short of the CDR3 end, and the missing part is taken from the germline J gene. This sequence joins TRBV12-1 and TRBJ2-4, with 13 bases fitting TRBD2. Germline trimming cut 2 bases from V and 5 bases from J; bases unmatched to any gene: 6. Germline loops: CDR1 SGHSN, CDR2 HYEKVE. The length of the CDR3 is 16 residues. The sequenced part of the CDR3 DNA is TGTGCCAGCTCTCCAGGACTGGGGGGGCGCTCAAACACCTTGTAC. Amino acid sequence: CASSPGLGGRSNTLY. From start to end, the CDR3 is CASSPGLGGRSNTLYF. The entire variable domain, with the rest obtained from reference TRBV12-1 and TRBJ2-4, is as follows: DSGVVQSPRHIIKEKGGRSVLTCIPISGHSNVVWYQQTLGKELKFLIQHYEKVERDKGFLPSRFSVQQFDDYHSEMNMSALELEDSAMYFCASSPGLGGRSNTLYFGAGTRLSVL.

Concerning this clone: Any gene name here is a mouse gene name. The CDR3 sequence: CASSPGQGGSQNTLYF. CDR3 bases read: TGTGCCAGCAGTCCGGGACAGGGGGGTAGTCAAAACACCTTGTAC. V is TRBV26 and J is TRBJ2-4, with 11 bases aligning to TRBD1. With the read ending 1 residue before the CDR3 end, the germline J gene is used to fill in that end. After removal of 4 bases from V and 0 bases from J, the junction contained 3 bases not matched to a gene. This CDR3 is 16 amino acids long. Looked up from germline, CDR1 is KGHPV and CDR2 is FQNQEV (reference sequence).

Notes on this clone: Each gene name is a mouse one. Read data end 1 residue before the CDR3 end; the end is taken from the germline J gene. The chain joins TRBV26 to TRBJ1-5; D may be TRBD1 (5 bases). This CDR3 contains 13 residues. Germline V gives CDR1 KGHPV, CDR2 FQNQEV (reference sequence). The V gene lost 3 bases and the J gene lost 3 bases, with 6 bases spanning the gap. The sequenced part of the CDR3 DNA is TGTGCCAGCAGTCTTCAGGGCAACCAGGCTCCGCTT. This encodes CASSLQGNQAPL. The CDR3, in full, reads CASSLQGNQAPLF.

This clone was seen only a few times. Gene names follow the mouse nomenclature. Read data end 1 residue before the CDR3 end; the end is taken from the germline J gene. The rearrangement joins TRBV26 to TRBJ2-7; 10 bases map to TRBD2. This CDR3 region has 13 residues. Germline V gene lookup returns CDR1 KGHPV and CDR2 FQNQEV (reference sequence). V dropped 4 bases and J dropped 4; count of bases not matched to a gene: 1. Here the CDR3 reads CASSPDWGYEQYF. Partial CDR3 DNA: TGTGCCAGCAGTCCGGACTGGGGGTATGAACAGTAC.

This clone was counted between two and nine times. The listed genes are named as in mouse. Read sequence stops 1 residue before the CDR3 end, and the germline J gene provides the missing end. The chain recombines TRBV3 with TRBJ2-7; D call uncertain. Trimming cost V 0 bases and J 7 bases, with 10 bases left between them. CDR1 and CDR2 (germline): SNHLY, FYNGKV (reference sequence). The CDR3 runs to 13 residues. CDR3 sequence reads: CASSLALGWEQYF. The sequenced part of the CDR3 DNA is TGTGCCAGCAGCTTAGCGCTAGGGTGGGAACAGTAC.

A remark on this clone: Any gene name here is a mouse gene name. From the germline J gene comes the end of the CDR3, since the read stops 1 residue before it. This chain uses TRBV5 with TRBJ1-4, with a weak D call TRBD1 (6 bases). In germline, CDR1 is LGHNA, CDR2 YNLKQL (reference sequence). Trimming cost V 1 base and J 0 bases, with 9 bases left between them. This CDR3 has 16 residues. The CDR3: CASSQVGQVSNERLFF. CDR3 DNA (partial): TGTGCCAGCAGCCAAGTGGGACAAGTTTCCAACGAAAGATTATTT.

On this clone itself: Genes and germline are mouse. The CDR3 is cut off 1 residue early in the read; its end comes from the germline J gene. The V and J genes are TRBV26 and TRBJ2-7; 10 nucleotides match TRBD1. The CDR3 has 14 residues. V dropped 6 bases and J dropped 3; count of bases not matched to a gene: 5. Per germline, CDR1 KGHPV and CDR2 FQNQEV (reference sequence). The covered CDR3 bases are TGTGCCAGCAGCCCCGGGACAGGGGTCTATGAACAGTAC. This gives the protein CASSPGTGVYEQY. The entire CDR3 reads CASSPGTGVYEQYF.

This clone was detected only a few times. Genes and germline come from the mouse. The read ends 1 residue shy of where the CDR3 ends; the end is completed using the germline J gene. The chain carries TRBV26 and TRBJ2-5; D gene ambiguous. V was shortened by 4 bases and J by 6 bases, with 8 bases between the two germline ends. Germline CDR1 and CDR2: KGHPV and FQNQEV (reference sequence). This CDR3 is built from 12 residues. The CDR3 bases that were read are TGTGCCAGCAGTCAGGGCCCGGACACCCAGTAC. This codes for CASSQGPDTQY. The whole CDR3 protein reads CASSQGPDTQYF.

Concerning this clone: Germline and genes: mouse. The DNA ends 1 residue before the CDR3 does, and the rest of the CDR3 is filled in from the germline J gene. This chain connects TRBV12-2 to TRBJ2-5; 7 bases are shared with TRBD2. CDR3 length: 13 amino acids. J was trimmed by 8 bases and V by 0 bases; bases with no gene match: 4. The germline V gene encodes CDR1 SGHLS and CDR2 HYDKME. The CDR3: CASSLVGGGTQYF. CDR3 DNA, as far as it was read: TGTGCCAGCTCTCTCGTGGGGGGAGGCACCCAGTAC.

Comments on this clone: The genes are named according to mouse. The read ends 1 residue shy of where the CDR3 ends; the end is completed using the germline J gene. The J gene is TRBJ1-1, the V gene TRBV26; no definite D call. This CDR3 is 13 amino acids long. Germline values: CDR1 KGHPV, CDR2 FQNQEV (reference sequence). The V end lost 3 bases, the J end lost 0 bases, and 5 bases lay between the germline ends. Incomplete CDR3 DNA: TGTGCCAGCAGTCTACAATCAAACACAGAAGTCTTC. Protein product: CASSLQSNTEVF. The complete CDR3 protein is CASSLQSNTEVFF. The complete variable domain, with remaining parts taken from reference TRBV26 and TRBJ1-1, reads NSKVIQTPRYLVKGQGQKAKMRCIPEKGHPVVFWYQQNKNNEFKFLINFQNQEVLQQIDMTEKRFSAECPSNSPCSLEIQSSEAGDSALYLCASSLQSNTEVFFGKGTRLTVV.

This clone was observed once. Mouse names are used for the genes. Read data end 1 residue before the CDR3 end; the end is taken from the germline J gene. The genes are TRBV31 and TRBJ1-1; D may be TRBD1 (6 bases). CDR1 and CDR2 (germline): GKSSPN, SITVG. The V end lost 0 bases, the J end lost 0 bases, and 8 bases lay between the germline ends. The CDR3 totals 14 residues. This CDR3 is CAWSLGTTNTEVFF. The sequenced part of the CDR3 DNA is TGTGCCTGGAGTCTGGGGACAACAAACACAGAAGTCTTC.

To note about this clone: Any gene name here is a mouse gene name. The CDR3 DNA, read in part, is TGTGCCAGCAGCCGAAATTCTGGAAATACGCTCTAT. It specifies CASSRNSGNTLY. The complete CDR3 protein is CASSRNSGNTLYF. The chain links TRBV26 to TRBJ1-3; no firm D call. The DNA ends 1 residue before the CDR3 does, and the rest of the CDR3 is filled in from the germline J gene. Germline assignment: CDR1 KGHPV and CDR2 FQNQEV (reference sequence). The CDR3 has 13 residues. Trimming shortened V by 6 bases and J by 0 bases, and 6 bases separated the two germline ends.

This clone was seen more than once but under ten times. Gene names are the mouse ones. The read falls 1 residue short of the CDR3 end, and the missing part is taken from the germline J gene. The chain joins TRBV26 to TRBJ2-7; 9 bases are a match to TRBD1. The CDR3 runs 15 residues. The ends lost 0 bases at V and 0 bases at J; junction bases unmatched: 0. Germline V CDR1 and CDR2: KGHPV, FQNQEV (reference sequence). The CDR3 reads CASSLSGQGSYEQYF. The covered CDR3 bases are TGTGCCAGCAGTCTGTCGGGACAGGGCTCCTATGAACAGTAC.

On this clone itself: Gene names follow the mouse nomenclature. The read ends 1 residue before the CDR3 terminus; that terminus is restored from the germline J gene. The chain employs TRBV29 and TRBJ1-1; tentatively, D is TRBD1 (5 bases). Between the trimmed V and J ends, which lost 6 bases and 0 bases, there was a span of 8 bases. Germline values: CDR1 MSHET, CDR2 SYDVDS. The CDR3 is 13 residues long. Incomplete CDR3 DNA: TGTGCTAGCAGCCAGGGACAGAACACAGAAGTCTTC. Translation: CASSQGQNTEVF. Given in full, the CDR3 is CASSQGQNTEVFF.